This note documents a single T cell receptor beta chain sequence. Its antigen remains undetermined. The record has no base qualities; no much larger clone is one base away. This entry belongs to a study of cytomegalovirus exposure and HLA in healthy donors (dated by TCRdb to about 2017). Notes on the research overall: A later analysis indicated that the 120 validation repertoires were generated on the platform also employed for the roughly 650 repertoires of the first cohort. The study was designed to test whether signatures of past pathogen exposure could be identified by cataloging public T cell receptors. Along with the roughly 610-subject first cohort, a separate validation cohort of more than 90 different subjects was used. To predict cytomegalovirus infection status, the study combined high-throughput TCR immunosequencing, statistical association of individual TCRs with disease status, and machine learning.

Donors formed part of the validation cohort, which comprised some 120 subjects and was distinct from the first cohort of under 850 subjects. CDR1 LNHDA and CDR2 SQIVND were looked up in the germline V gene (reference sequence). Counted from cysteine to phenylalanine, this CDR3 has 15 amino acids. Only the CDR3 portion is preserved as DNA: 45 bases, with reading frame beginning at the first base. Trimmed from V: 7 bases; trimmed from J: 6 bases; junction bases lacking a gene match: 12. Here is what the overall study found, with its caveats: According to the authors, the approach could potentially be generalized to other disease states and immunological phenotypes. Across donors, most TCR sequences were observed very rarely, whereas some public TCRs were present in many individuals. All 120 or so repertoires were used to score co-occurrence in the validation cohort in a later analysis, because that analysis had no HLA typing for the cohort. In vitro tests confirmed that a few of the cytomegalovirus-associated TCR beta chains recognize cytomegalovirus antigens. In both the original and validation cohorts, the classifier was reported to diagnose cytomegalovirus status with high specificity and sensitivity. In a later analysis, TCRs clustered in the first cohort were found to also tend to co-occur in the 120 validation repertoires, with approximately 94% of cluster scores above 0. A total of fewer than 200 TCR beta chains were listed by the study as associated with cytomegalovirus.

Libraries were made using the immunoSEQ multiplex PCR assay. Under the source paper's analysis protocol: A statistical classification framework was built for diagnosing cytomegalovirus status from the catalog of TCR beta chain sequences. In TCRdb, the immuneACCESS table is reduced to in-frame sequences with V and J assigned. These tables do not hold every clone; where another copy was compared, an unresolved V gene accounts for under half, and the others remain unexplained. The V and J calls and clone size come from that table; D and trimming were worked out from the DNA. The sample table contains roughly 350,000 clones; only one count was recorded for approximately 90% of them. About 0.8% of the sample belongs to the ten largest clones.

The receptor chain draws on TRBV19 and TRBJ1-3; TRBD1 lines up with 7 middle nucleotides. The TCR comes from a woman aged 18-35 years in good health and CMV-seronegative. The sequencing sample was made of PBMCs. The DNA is TGTGCCAGTACCGAGACAGGGACTGGAGAAAACACCATATATTTT. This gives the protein CASTETGTGENTIYF. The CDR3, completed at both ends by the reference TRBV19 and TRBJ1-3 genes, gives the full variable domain DGGITQSPKYLFRKEGQNVTLSCEQNLNHDAMYWYRQDPGQGLRLIYYSQIVNDFQKGDIAEGYSVSREKKESFPLTVTSAQKNPTAFYLCASTETGTGENTIYFGEGSWLTVV.